This T cell receptor (beta chain) was sequenced in a study of OX40 agonist ivuxolimab in advanced cancers. The protocol was immunoSEQ multiplex PCR, while the TCRdb copy is restricted to in-frame clones and leaves out a portion. The table records 55,000 to 85,000 clones, about nine tenths of them present only once. Germline CDR1 reads KGHSH; CDR2 reads LQKENI. The ends were cut back, 2 bases at V and 5 bases at J, with 12 bases in the middle. The CDR3 covers 15 residues. The specimen was CD4+ or CD8+ T cells sorted from blood, collected in a trial of the OX40 agonist ivuxolimab. This TCR came from an adult with an advanced solid tumor such as melanoma, head and neck, liver or kidney cancer. The V and J genes are TRBV18 and TRBJ2-2; D is ambiguous. The CDR3 DNA is TGTGCCAGCTCACCAGGCCAGGATAAGACCGGGGAGCTGTTTTTT. This sequence encodes CASSPGQDKTGELFF.